The source of this T cell receptor (beta chain) is a study of shared clonotypes between healthy human individuals. A few counts support this clone. The protocol was immunoSEQ multiplex PCR, while the TCRdb copy is restricted to in-frame clones and leaves out a portion. The profile covers over 2 million clones, with 85% to 95% appearing a single time and approximately 0.4% taken by the ten largest. The V end lost 0 bases, the J end lost 7 bases, and 19 bases lay between the germline ends. Germline CDR1 is SNHLY and CDR2 is FYNNEI. CDR3 length equals 17 residues. The chain has TRBV2 and TRBJ1-5, with TRBD1 as a possible D gene (5 bases). The sample comprised naive CD4+ T cells from PBMCs. As for subset: CD45RA+ positively selected. The sequence was collected from a man younger than 35 in good health. Some clones in this sample may be carry-over from other donors' samples. CDR3 sequence reads: CASSEALQRGGGQPQHF. The DNA of the CDR3 is TGTGCCAGCAGTGAAGCGCTTCAAAGGGGAGGTGGGCAGCCCCAGCATTTT.